This T cell receptor beta chain was found in a study of CD8 T cells in ankylosing spondylitis. From the 5' RACE reads, TCRdb called clonotypes with MiXCR, one entry per CDR3 protein. Seen here are 25,000 to 35,000 distinct CDR3 sequences, nearly 5.5% observed once, and the top ten hold about 1.8%. Deletions cut 4 bases from V and 0 bases from J, with 11 bases between. The CDR3 spans 14 residues. Germline CDR1 reads SGDLS; CDR2 reads YYNGEE. This clonotype was counted ten times or more. The source of this sequence is a female donor with ankylosing spondylitis or in good health (not recorded which). The V and J genes are TRBV9 and TRBJ2-7; perhaps TRBD2 as D (5 bases). Sequencing was carried out using blood, either unsorted or a sorted T cell fraction (not recorded which). The CDR3 reads CASSSRASSYEQYF. DNA for the CDR3: TGTGCCAGCAGCTCGAGGGCCAGCTCCTACGAGCAGTACTTC.